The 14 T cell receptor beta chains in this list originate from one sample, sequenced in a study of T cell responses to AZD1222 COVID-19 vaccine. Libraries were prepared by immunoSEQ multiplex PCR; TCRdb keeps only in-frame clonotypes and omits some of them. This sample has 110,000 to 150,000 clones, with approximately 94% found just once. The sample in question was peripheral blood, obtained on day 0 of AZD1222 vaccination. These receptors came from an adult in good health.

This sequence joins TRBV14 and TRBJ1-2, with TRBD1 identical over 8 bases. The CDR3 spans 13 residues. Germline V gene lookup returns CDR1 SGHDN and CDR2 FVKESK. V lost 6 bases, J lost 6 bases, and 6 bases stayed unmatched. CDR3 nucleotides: TGTGCCAGCAGTCGAGACAGGGGCAATGGCTACACCTTC. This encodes CASSRDRGNGYTF.

For the CDR3, the DNA is TGCGCCAGCAGCTTATTGTCCCAGGGCAGGGGCTACACCTTC. This codes for CASSLLSQGRGYTF. The chain is built from TRBV5-1 and TRBJ1-2; TRBD1 is a possible D gene (5 bases). The CDR3 extends over 14 amino acids. Trimming left V 2 bases short and J 8 bases short, with 16 bases between. Germline CDR1 is SGHRS and CDR2 is YFSETQ.

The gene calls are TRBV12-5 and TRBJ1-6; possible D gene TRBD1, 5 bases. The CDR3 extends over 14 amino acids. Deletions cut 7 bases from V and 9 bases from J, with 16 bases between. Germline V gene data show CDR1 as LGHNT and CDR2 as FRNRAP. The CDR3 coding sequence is TGTGCTAGTGCCCTTGTCGGGGGACGTTCACCCCTCCACTTT. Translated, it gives CASALVGGRSPLHF.

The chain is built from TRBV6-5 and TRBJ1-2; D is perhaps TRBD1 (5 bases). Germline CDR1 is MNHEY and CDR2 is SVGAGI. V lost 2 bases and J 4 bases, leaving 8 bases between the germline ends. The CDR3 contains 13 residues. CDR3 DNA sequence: TGTGCCAGCAGTTACAAGGGGCTCTATGGCTACACCTTC. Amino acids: CASSYKGLYGYTF.

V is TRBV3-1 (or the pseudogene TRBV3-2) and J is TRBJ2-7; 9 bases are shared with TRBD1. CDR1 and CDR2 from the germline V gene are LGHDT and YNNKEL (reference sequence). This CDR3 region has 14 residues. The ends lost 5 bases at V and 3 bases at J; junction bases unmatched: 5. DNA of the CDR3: TGTGCCAGCAGCGCCGGGACAGGGCACTACGAGCAGTACTTC. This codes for CASSAGTGHYEQYF.

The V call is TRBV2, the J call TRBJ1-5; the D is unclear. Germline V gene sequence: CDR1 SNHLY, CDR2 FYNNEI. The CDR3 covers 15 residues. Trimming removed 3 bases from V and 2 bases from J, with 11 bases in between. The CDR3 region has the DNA TGTGCCAGCAGTGATCGGGGTGGGGGCAATCAGCCCCAGCATTTT. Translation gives CASSDRGGGNQPQHF.

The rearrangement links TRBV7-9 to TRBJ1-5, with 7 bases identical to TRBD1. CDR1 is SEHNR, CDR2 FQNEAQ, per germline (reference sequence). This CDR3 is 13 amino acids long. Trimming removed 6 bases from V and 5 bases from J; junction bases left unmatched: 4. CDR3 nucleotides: TGTGCCAGCAGTGGGACAGAGTATCAGCCCCAGCATTTT. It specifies CASSGTEYQPQHF.

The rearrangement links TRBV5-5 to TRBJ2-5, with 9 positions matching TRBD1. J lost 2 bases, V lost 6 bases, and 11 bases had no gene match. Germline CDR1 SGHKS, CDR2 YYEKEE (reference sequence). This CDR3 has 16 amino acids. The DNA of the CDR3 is TGTGCCAGCACCCCAGCCGGACAGGGGAGACAAGAGACCCAGTACTTC. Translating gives CASTPAGQGRQETQYF.

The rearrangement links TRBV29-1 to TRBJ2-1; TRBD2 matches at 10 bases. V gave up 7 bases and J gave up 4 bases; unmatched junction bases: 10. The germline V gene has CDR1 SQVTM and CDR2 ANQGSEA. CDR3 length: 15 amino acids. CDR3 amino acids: CSAGAGTSVYNEQFF. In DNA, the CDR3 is TGCAGCGCTGGGGCGGGGACTAGCGTATACAATGAGCAGTTCTTC.

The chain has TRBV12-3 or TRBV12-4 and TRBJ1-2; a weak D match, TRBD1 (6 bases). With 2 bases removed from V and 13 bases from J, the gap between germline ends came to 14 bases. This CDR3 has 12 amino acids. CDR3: CASSLFTGPCTF. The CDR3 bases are TGTGCCAGCAGTTTATTCACAGGGCCCTGCACCTTC.

The CDR3 bases are TGTGCCAGCAGCTTAATTTCCGGGACCCAAGGCTCCTATAATTCACCCCTCCACTTT. Protein product: CASSLISGTQGSYNSPLHF. The chain is built from TRBV11-2 and TRBJ1-6; maybe TRBD1 (5 bases). The germline CDR1 and CDR2 sequences are SGHAT and FQNNGV. CDR3 length: 19 residues. The germline V and J ends were trimmed by 2 bases and 0 bases, with 17 bases remaining between them.

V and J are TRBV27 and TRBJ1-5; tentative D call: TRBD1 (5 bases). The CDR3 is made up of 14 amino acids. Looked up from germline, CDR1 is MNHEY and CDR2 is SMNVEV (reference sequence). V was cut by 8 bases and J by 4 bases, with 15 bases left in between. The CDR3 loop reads CASRNVGPNQPQHF. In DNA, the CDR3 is TGTGCCAGCCGGAATGTGGGGCCTAATCAGCCCCAGCATTTT.

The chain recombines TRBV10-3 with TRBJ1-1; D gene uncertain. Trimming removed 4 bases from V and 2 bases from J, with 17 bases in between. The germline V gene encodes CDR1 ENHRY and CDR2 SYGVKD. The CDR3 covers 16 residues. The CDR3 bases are TGTGCCATCAGTGCCCGGGTTGCAGTAGAAAACACTGAAGCTTTCTTT. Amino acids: CAISARVAVENTEAFF.

CDR3 sequence reads: CASSQGQNYGYTF. CDR3 nucleotide sequence: TGTGCCAGCAGCCAAGGTCAGAACTATGGCTACACCTTC. V usage is TRBV14 and J usage is TRBJ1-2; no firm D call. CDR3 length: 13 residues. V lost 1 base and J 2 bases, leaving 5 bases between the germline ends. Germline CDR1 reads SGHDN; CDR2 reads FVKESK.